Below, 3 T cell receptor beta chains from the same sample are listed, as sequenced in a study of blood T cell repertoires in COVID-19. The protocol was immunoSEQ multiplex PCR, while the TCRdb copy is restricted to in-frame clones and leaves out a portion. Of some 170,000 clones in the sample, roughly 88% were seen once. The sequencing input was peripheral blood. These receptors were obtained from a woman aged 35 to 49 with COVID-19, enrolled during active disease.

Only one count was recorded for this clone. The CDR3 DNA is TGTGCCAGTAGTTCTAGGGGGCAACTAGCCAAAAACATTCAGTACTTC. Its protein product is CASSSRGQLAKNIQYF. The chain couples TRBV19 to TRBJ2-4, with TRBD1 matching over 7 bases. The V segment lost 5 bases and the J segment 0 bases; nucleotides outside the gene matches: 7. This CDR3 is 16 amino acids long. Germline CDR1 LNHDA, CDR2 SQIVND (reference sequence).

The chain couples TRBV4-2 to TRBJ2-3; 7 nucleotides match TRBD2. This CDR3 has 16 amino acids. Losses at the gene ends were 0 bases for V and 1 base for J; bases not matched to a gene: 4. Per the germline V gene, CDR1 is LGHNA and CDR2 is YNFKEQ. CDR3 residues: CASSQETSPRTDTQYF. CDR3 DNA: TGTGCCAGCAGCCAAGAGACTAGCCCCCGCACAGATACGCAGTATTTT.

The V call is TRBV7-2, the J call TRBJ2-1; D is uncertain. This CDR3 spans 14 amino acids. CDR1 SGHTA and CDR2 FQGNSA come from the germline V gene. V lost 5 bases, J lost 7 bases, and 15 bases lay in between. Here the CDR3 DNA reads TGTGCCAGCAGCCCCCGCGGCCGCGGAAATGAGCAGTTCTTC. Protein: CASSPRGRGNEQFF.